Listed here are 24 T cell receptor beta chains from one sample, sequenced in a study of cytomegalovirus exposure and HLA in healthy donors. The PCR employed 60 Vbeta primers together with 13 Jbeta primers. Measured with immunoSEQ multiplex PCR; TCRdb has only the in-frame clones, and not every one. Of around 170,000 clones listed, 80% to 85% were seen once; the top ten hold approximately 1.5%. The material sequenced was PBMCs. Source of these receptors: a woman aged 18-35 years in good health and CMV-seronegative.

This clone came up a few times. V is TRBV2 and J is TRBJ2-1, with 8 bases identical to TRBD2. Trimming at V came to 4 bases and at J to 10 bases, leaving 9 bases not matched to a gene. This CDR3 is built from 14 residues. The germline V gene has CDR1 SNHLY and CDR2 FYNNEI. The CDR3 nucleotides read TGTGCCAGCAGTGCGGGGCGGGGGGCAAGAGAGCAGTTCTTC. It encodes CASSAGRGAREQFF.

The V gene is TRBV2, the J gene TRBJ1-4; 8 bases fit TRBD1. Per the germline V gene, CDR1 is SNHLY and CDR2 is FYNNEI. The CDR3 covers 16 residues. The J segment lost 8 bases and the V segment lost 2 bases, leaving 10 bases of the junction unmatched. The CDR3 region has the DNA TGTGCCAGCAGTGAATCCCTCAGGGGGCCTGGGGAAAAACTGTTTTTT. Translating gives CASSESLRGPGEKLFF.

As regards this clone: This sample includes further DNA sequences coding for the same CDR3. The CDR3 DNA reads as TGCGCCAGCAGCTTCGATAGGAACACTGAAGCTTTCTTT. The encoded protein is CASSFDRNTEAFF. V gene TRBV5-1 combines with J gene TRBJ1-1; no firm D call. Trimming cost V 2 bases and J 1 base, with 6 bases left between them. The CDR3 extends over 13 amino acids. CDR1 is SGHRS, CDR2 YFSETQ, per germline. Complete variable domain (other parts from reference TRBV5-1 and TRBJ1-1): KAGVTQTPRYLIKTRGQQVTLSCSPISGHRSVSWYQQTPGQGLQFLFEYFSETQRNKGNFPGRFSGRQFSNSRSEMNVSTLELGDSALYLCASSFDRNTEAFFGQGTRLTVV.

Comment on this clone: Other DNA sequences in the same sample also yield this CDR3. The chain couples TRBV18 to TRBJ1-4, with 10 bases matching TRBD1. The germline gives CDR1 KGHSH, CDR2 LQKENI. After removal of 3 bases from V and 5 bases from J, the junction contained 0 bases not matched to a gene. The length of the CDR3 is 14 residues. This CDR3 is CASSPGQGNEKLFF. CDR3 DNA: TGTGCCAGCTCACCGGGACAGGGGAATGAAAAACTGTTTTTT.

This clone appeared a single time. This chain links TRBV28 with TRBJ2-7, with 8 bases identical to TRBD1. Germline CDR1 MDHEN, CDR2 SYDVKM. V lost 3 bases to trimming and J lost 1 base; unmatched junction nucleotides: 8. The CDR3 runs to 16 residues. The CDR3 protein is CASSFPPGTGSYEQYF. CDR3 in DNA: TGTGCCAGCAGTTTCCCCCCGGGGACAGGTTCCTACGAGCAGTACTTC.

This chain uses TRBV30 with TRBJ1-4, with a tentative D call TRBD1 (5 bases). V lost 0 bases and J 8 bases, leaving 13 bases between the germline ends. The CDR3 runs to 14 residues. Germline V gene sequence: CDR1 GTSNPN, CDR2 SVGIG (reference sequence). In DNA form, the CDR3 reads TGTGCCTGGAGTGTTCTATCGGGGGTGGAAAAACTGTTTTTT. Encoded protein: CAWSVLSGVEKLFF.

J is TRBJ1-5 and V is TRBV19; possibly TRBD1 for D (6 bases). Germline V CDR1 and CDR2: LNHDA, SQIVND (reference sequence). The V end lost 0 bases, the J end lost 4 bases, and 7 bases lay between the germline ends. This CDR3 contains 14 residues. The chain's CDR3 is CASSIDTGNQPQHF. CDR3 bases: TGTGCCAGTAGTATAGACACAGGGAATCAGCCCCAGCATTTT.

The chain recombines TRBV29-1 with TRBJ2-5, with D hard to call. Germline lookup yields CDR1 SQVTM and CDR2 ANQGSEA. Trimming cost V 0 bases and J 2 bases, with 13 bases left between them. This CDR3 has 15 amino acids. CDR3 amino acids: CSVEEPQVSQETQYF. CDR3 nucleotides: TGCAGCGTTGAAGAGCCGCAGGTTTCACAAGAGACCCAGTACTTC. Complete variable domain (other parts from reference TRBV29-1 and TRBJ2-5): SAVISQKPSRDICQRGTSLTIQCQVDSQVTMMFWYRQQPGQSLTLIATANQGSEATYESGFVIDKFPISRPNLTFSTLTVSNMSPEDSSIYLCSVEEPQVSQETQYFGPGTRLLVL.

The gene calls are TRBV19 and TRBJ1-6, with 10 bases identical to TRBD1. The CDR3 sequence is 17 residues long. After removal of 5 bases from V and 7 bases from J, the junction contained 11 bases not matched to a gene. Germline V CDR1 and CDR2: LNHDA, SQIVND (reference sequence). The CDR3 sequence: CASSHLDRGRRNSPLHF. The CDR3 coding sequence is TGTGCCAGTAGTCACCTTGACAGGGGGCGAAGAAATTCACCCCTCCACTTT. The entire variable domain, with the rest obtained from reference TRBV19 and TRBJ1-6, is as follows: DGGITQSPKYLFRKEGQNVTLSCEQNLNHDAMYWYRQDPGQGLRLIYYSQIVNDFQKGDIAEGYSVSREKKESFPLTVTSAQKNPTAFYLCASSHLDRGRRNSPLHFGNGTRLTVT.

The chain links TRBV9 to TRBJ1-3; D is undetermined. The V end lost 4 bases, the J end lost 0 bases, and 8 bases lay between the germline ends. The CDR3 spans 14 residues. The germline gives CDR1 SGDLS, CDR2 YYNGEE. Here the CDR3 reads CASSTGSSGNTIYF. In DNA form, the CDR3 reads TGTGCCAGCAGCACCGGGAGCTCTGGAAACACCATATATTTT.

A note on this clone: Additional DNA sequences in this sample encode the identical CDR3. This sequence joins TRBV28 and TRBJ1-2; D is uncertain. This CDR3 is 12 amino acids long. Germline loops: CDR1 MDHEN, CDR2 SYDVKM. The V end was cut by 1 base, the J end by 3 bases, with 3 bases between. The CDR3: CASSLSYYGYTF. The DNA of the CDR3 is TGTGCCAGCAGTTTATCGTACTATGGCTACACCTTC.

The CDR3 protein is CAISDIGQGNGYTF. The CDR3 nucleotides are TGTGCCATCAGCGACATCGGACAGGGGAATGGCTACACCTTC. V and J are TRBV10-3 and TRBJ1-2; 9 positions agree with TRBD1. J was trimmed by 6 bases and V by 6 bases; bases with no gene match: 8. The CDR3 consists of 14 residues. The germline CDR1 and CDR2 sequences are ENHRY and SYGVKD.

The V gene is TRBV19, the J gene TRBJ2-5, with TRBD2 identical over 11 bases. The V segment lost 4 bases and the J segment 4 bases; nucleotides outside the gene matches: 2. The V gene's germline CDR1 is LNHDA and CDR2 SQIVND (reference sequence). The CDR3 length is 14 residues. The CDR3 nucleotides read TGTGCCAGTAGTAAAACTAGCGGGGGAGAGACCCAGTACTTC. It yields the protein CASSKTSGGETQYF.

The chain couples TRBV6-5 to TRBJ2-7; the D gene is possibly TRBD1 (5 bases). V was shortened by 6 bases and J by 5 bases, with 14 bases between the two germline ends. CDR3 length: 13 residues. Germline V CDR1 and CDR2: MNHEY, SVGAGI. CDR3 nucleotides: TGTGCCAGCAGCTCCCCTCAGGGCCACGAGCAGTACTTC. It codes for CASSSPQGHEQYF.

The genes are TRBV18 and TRBJ1-1; D call uncertain. Germline CDR1 and CDR2: KGHSH and LQKENI. V was cut by 3 bases and J by 3 bases, with 14 bases left in between. The CDR3 has 15 residues. CDR3 nucleotide sequence: TGTGCCAGCTCACCCCGCCAGGTGGGCGACACTGAAGCTTTCTTT. Residues: CASSPRQVGDTEAFF.

The V and J genes are TRBV5-1 and TRBJ1-1; the match to TRBD1 covers 9 bases. The V and J ends lost 1 base and 6 bases, in that order; junction bases with no gene match: 1. This CDR3 comprises 13 residues. Germline V gene data show CDR1 as SGHRS and CDR2 as YFSETQ. CDR3 residues: CASSLTGGPEAFF. The CDR3, as DNA: TGCGCCAGCAGCTTGACAGGGGGCCCTGAAGCTTTCTTT.

This clone was recorded once. The CDR3 loop reads CASRQDSYEQYF. CDR3 nucleotides: TGTGCCAGTAGACAGGATTCCTACGAGCAGTACTTC. The chain couples TRBV7-9 to TRBJ2-7; tentatively, D is TRBD1 (6 bases). This CDR3 has 12 amino acids. CDR1 is SEHNR and CDR2 is FQNEAQ in the germline V gene (reference sequence). Trimming removed 9 bases at V and 1 base at J, with 10 bases between.

Written as DNA, the CDR3 is TGTGCCAGCAGCTTGGAAGAGGACACTGAAGCTTTCTTT. Encoded protein: CASSLEEDTEAFF. J is TRBJ1-1 and V is TRBV5-4; the D is unclear. The V end lost 0 bases, the J end lost 3 bases, and 6 bases lay between the germline ends. The length of the CDR3 is 13 residues. CDR1 and CDR2 (germline): SGHNT, YYREEE (reference sequence).

This clone appeared a few times. The DNA for the CDR3 is TGTGCCAGCAGCTTAGGTTTTGCGGAGACCCAGTACTTC. Translation: CASSLGFAETQYF. This rearrangement joins TRBV7-6 to TRBJ2-5; the D is unclear. Germline V gene data show CDR1 as SGHVS and CDR2 as FNYEAQ. This CDR3 comprises 13 residues. Between the trimmed V and J ends, which lost 1 base and 5 bases, there was a span of 8 bases.

The V gene is TRBV28, the J gene TRBJ2-4, with 8 bases matching TRBD1. With V trimmed by 5 bases and J by 0 bases, 12 bases remained unmatched. Looked up from germline, CDR1 is MDHEN and CDR2 is SYDVKM. The CDR3 runs 18 residues. Written as DNA, the CDR3 is TGTGCCAGCAGTCAGACAGGGACAGGATCCGTAGCCAAAAACATTCAGTACTTC. Translation: CASSQTGTGSVAKNIQYF. The full variable domain, its missing parts supplied by reference TRBV28 and TRBJ2-4, is DVKVTQSSRYLVKRTGEKVFLECVQDMDHENMFWYRQDPGLGLRLIYFSYDVKMKEKGDIPEGYSVSREKKERFSLILESASTNQTSMYLCASSQTGTGSVAKNIQYFGAGTRLSVL.

The chain employs TRBV4-1 and TRBJ2-3; 9 nucleotides agree with TRBD2. Looked up from germline, CDR1 is MGHRA and CDR2 is YSYEKL. This CDR3 has 17 amino acids. Trimming at V came to 0 bases and at J to 5 bases, leaving 9 bases not matched to a gene. The CDR3 loop reads CASSQDRGSGGRDTQYF. In DNA, the CDR3 is TGCGCCAGCAGCCAAGATCGCGGTAGCGGGGGAAGAGATACGCAGTATTTT.

The chain employs TRBV28 and TRBJ1-5, with D possibly being TRBD1 (5 bases). Looked up from germline, CDR1 is MDHEN and CDR2 is SYDVKM. The CDR3 sequence is 12 residues long. This CDR3 is CTTGTGGQPQHF. The CDR3 nucleotides read TGTACTACGGGGACCGGGGGTCAGCCCCAGCATTTT.

The chain recombines TRBV6-1 with TRBJ2-3; TRBD2 matches at 13 bases. The CDR3 spans 17 residues. The germline V gene has CDR1 MNHNS and CDR2 SASEGT. V lost 3 bases, J lost 3 bases, and 6 bases stayed unmatched. Here the CDR3 reads CASSDLGLAGRTDTQYF. CDR3 DNA: TGTGCCAGCAGTGATTTGGGACTAGCGGGAAGGACAGATACGCAGTATTTT.

The CDR3 bases are TGTGCCAGCAGTTCCCTGCAGGGTGGTCTCGCGGGCTACACCTTC. This translates into CASSSLQGGLAGYTF. The gene calls are TRBV6-5 and TRBJ1-2; D is possibly TRBD1 (5 bases). The CDR3 totals 15 residues. Deletions cut 4 bases from V and 8 bases from J, with 20 bases between. Germline values: CDR1 MNHEY, CDR2 SVGAGI.